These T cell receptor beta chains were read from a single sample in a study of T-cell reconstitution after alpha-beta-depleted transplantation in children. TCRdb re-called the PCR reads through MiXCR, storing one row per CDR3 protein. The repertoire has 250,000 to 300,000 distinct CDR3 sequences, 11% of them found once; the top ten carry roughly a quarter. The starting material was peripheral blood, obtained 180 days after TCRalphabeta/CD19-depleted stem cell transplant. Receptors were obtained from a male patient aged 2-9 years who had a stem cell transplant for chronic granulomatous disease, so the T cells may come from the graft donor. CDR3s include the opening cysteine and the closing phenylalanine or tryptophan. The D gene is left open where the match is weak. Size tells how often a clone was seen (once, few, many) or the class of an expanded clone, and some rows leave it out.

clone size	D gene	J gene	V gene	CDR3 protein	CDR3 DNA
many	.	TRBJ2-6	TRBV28	CASRTSGHSSGANVLTF	TGTGCCAGTAGAACCTCGGGACACAGCTCTGGGGCCAACGTCCTGACTTTC
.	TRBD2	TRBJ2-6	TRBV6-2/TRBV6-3	CASSPGGTWALGGANVLTF	TGTGCCAGCAGTCCGGGGGGGACTTGGGCCCTCGGTGGGGCCAACGTCCTGACTTTC
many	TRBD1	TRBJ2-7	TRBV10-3	CAIGTGTLYEQYF	TGTGCCATCGGGACAGGGACACTCTACGAGCAGTACTTC
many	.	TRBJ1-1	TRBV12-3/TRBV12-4	CASSLGERGTEAFF	TGTGCCAGCAGTTTAGGTGAAAGGGGGACTGAAGCTTTCTTT
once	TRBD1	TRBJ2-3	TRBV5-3	CARDPGQLSGTDTQYF	TGTGCTAGAGACCCGGGACAGCTATCTGGCACAGATACGCAGTATTTT
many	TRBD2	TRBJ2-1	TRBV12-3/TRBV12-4	CASSLRGLPYNEQFF	TGTGCCAGCAGTTTGAGGGGACTACCCTACAATGAGCAGTTCTTC
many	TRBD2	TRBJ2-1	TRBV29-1	CSVRGLAEQGGANNEQFF	TGCAGCGTGAGGGGACTAGCGGAGCAGGGTGGGGCGAACAATGAGCAGTTCTTC
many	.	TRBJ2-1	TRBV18	CASSPGPGGEQFF	TGTGCCAGCTCACCAGGGCCTGGGGGTGAGCAGTTCTTC
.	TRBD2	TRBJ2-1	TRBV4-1	CASSLGPSGYNEQFF	TGCGCCAGCAGCCTTGGTCCTAGCGGCTACAATGAGCAGTTCTTC
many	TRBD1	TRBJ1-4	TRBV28	CASSLYFHKDRGGEKLFF	TGTGCCAGCAGTTTATATTTCCACAAAGACAGGGGTGGAGAAAAACTGTTTTTT
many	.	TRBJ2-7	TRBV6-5	CASSYLPGGPRRYEQYF	TGTGCCAGCAGTTATCTTCCCGGGGGGCCACGCCGGTACGAGCAGTACTTC